Shown below are 29 T cell receptor beta chains from a single sample sequenced in a study of T cell clonality in common variable immunodeficiency. The study, taken as a whole, reports: Fewer deletions and N-nucleotide insertions were reportedly seen in common variable immunodeficiency TCR beta sequences.

Assay used: immunoSEQ multiplex PCR; TCRdb lists only in-frame clones, some missing. The sample holds about 26,000 clones, and no clone turns up only once. These TCRs are of unknown antigen specificity. The sequenced material came from peripheral blood mononuclear cells. The receptors shown here come from a human donor with common variable immunodeficiency.

In its sample, this clone ranks as medium-sized. The observed sequence ends 3 residues before the CDR3 terminus, with the missing tail filled in from the germline J gene. The chain joins TRBV18 to TRBJ1-4, with 8 bases identical to TRBD1. V lost 4 bases and J lost 5; bases outside the gene matches: 3. The CDR3 runs to 14 residues. Germline assignment: CDR1 KGHSH and CDR2 LQKENI. CDR3 loop: CASSRTGTNEKLFF. The part of the CDR3 DNA that was read is TGTGCCAGCTCACGGACAGGGACCAATGAAAAA.

There are many counts of this clone. The CDR3 goes on 3 residues after the read ends, and that part is filled in from the germline J gene. The rearrangement uses TRBV20-1 and TRBJ2-4; tentatively, D is TRBD2 (6 bases). The CDR3 spans 17 residues. With 3 bases removed from V and 3 bases from J, the gap between germline ends came to 21 bases. In germline, CDR1 is DFQATT, CDR2 SNEGSKA (reference sequence). The chain's CDR3 is CSASGGTGSLGKNIQYF. The DNA read from the CDR3 is TGCAGTGCTAGTGGGGGGACTGGGAGCCTGGGCAAAAACATT.

This clone was seen more than once but under ten times. The read halts 3 residues ahead of the CDR3 end, with the missing end drawn from the germline J gene. The V call is TRBV30, the J call TRBJ1-5; no clear D gene. Germline CDR1 and CDR2: GTSNPN and SVGIG (reference sequence). The V gene lost 4 bases and the J gene lost 8 bases, with 15 bases spanning the gap. The CDR3 runs 13 residues. CDR3 region: CAWNSGNVEPQHF. The DNA read from the CDR3 is TGTGCCTGGAATTCGGGTAACGTGGAGCCC.

With regard to this clone: The read ends 3 residues early relative to the CDR3; the germline J gene fills the gap. This rearrangement joins TRBV20-1 to TRBJ2-1; D may be TRBD2 (6 bases). The CDR3 length is 15 residues. Germline CDR1 and CDR2: DFQATT and SNEGSKA (reference sequence). The V gene lost 3 bases and the J gene lost 3 bases, with 15 bases spanning the gap. CDR3: CSARTLAGIYNEQFF. CDR3 bases read: TGCAGTGCTAGGACACTAGCAGGGATCTACAATGAG.

This clone was observed at least ten times. Sequencing ends 3 residues short of the CDR3 end; the germline J gene provides the rest. This rearrangement joins TRBV7-6 to TRBJ1-3; D perhaps matches TRBD1 (5 bases). Germline loops: CDR1 SGHVS, CDR2 FNYEAQ. This CDR3 spans 16 amino acids. V lost 3 bases, J lost 4 bases, and 16 bases lay in between. The CDR3 DNA, read in part, is TGTGCCAGCAGCTTCCCCCTCGACAGTTCCGGAAACACC. Protein product: CASSFPLDSSGNT. The full CDR3 reads CASSFPLDSSGNTIYF.

This clone was seen more than once but under ten times. CDR3: CASSPPLQTQYF. Partial CDR3 DNA: TGTGCCAGCAGCCCCCCCCTACAGACC. This chain joins TRBV7-8 and TRBJ2-5; D remains unclear. The read gets to within 3 residues of the CDR3 end, and the germline J gene fills in the rest. The V gene's germline CDR1 is SGHVS and CDR2 FQNEAQ. V was clipped by 5 bases and J by 6 bases, with 10 bases between them. This CDR3 spans 12 amino acids.

The sample holds a few counts of this clone. The missing CDR3 end, 3 residues past where the read stops, is filled in from the germline J gene. The J gene is TRBJ2-7, the V gene TRBV11-2; TRBD2 matches at 7 bases. The germline V gene encodes CDR1 SGHAT and CDR2 FQNNGV. The CDR3 has 15 residues. V was clipped by 0 bases and J by 3 bases; unmatched bases: 5. The CDR3 sequence: CASSLDGAGVYEQYF. The CDR3 DNA, read in part, is TGTGCCAGCAGCTTAGATGGTGCGGGAGTCTACGAG.

The sample holds many counts of this clone. The DNA ends 3 residues before the CDR3 does, and the rest of the CDR3 is filled in from the germline J gene. The V and J genes are TRBV7-2 and TRBJ2-3, with D hard to call. The CDR3 has 13 residues. The germline gives CDR1 SGHTA, CDR2 FQGNSA. With 4 bases removed from V and 7 bases from J, the gap between germline ends came to 12 bases. Incomplete CDR3 DNA: TGTGCCAGCAGCTCAGCTCCAGGCAATACG. As protein: CASSSAPGNT. The complete CDR3 reads CASSSAPGNTQYF.

This clone was detected ten times or more. The CDR3 end falls 3 residues outside the read, so it is completed with the germline J gene. J is TRBJ2-7 and V is TRBV18; 10 bases are shared with TRBD1. Germline trimming cut 3 bases from V and 2 bases from J; bases unmatched to any gene: 7. CDR1 KGHSH and CDR2 LQKENI come from the germline V gene. CDR3 length: 16 amino acids. The CDR3 is CASSPKGQGLTYEQYF. The sequenced CDR3 bases are TGTGCCAGCTCACCGAAGGGACAGGGGTTAACCTACGAG.

This clone was seen repeatedly, ten times or more. The read halts 3 residues ahead of the CDR3 end, with the missing end drawn from the germline J gene. The chain is built from TRBV5-1 and TRBJ2-3; 10 nucleotides align to TRBD1. J was trimmed by 3 bases and V by 0 bases; bases with no gene match: 4. There are 16 residues in the CDR3. Per the germline V gene, CDR1 is SGHRS and CDR2 is YFSETQ. The CDR3 loop is CASSLGGTGVTDTQYF. Incomplete CDR3 DNA: TGCGCCAGCAGCTTGGGAGGGACAGGGGTTACAGATACG.

This clone was counted many times. The read stops 3 residues short of the end of the CDR3; the missing end is completed from the germline J gene. This chain uses TRBV7-2 with TRBJ2-2, with 7 bases aligning to TRBD2. J was trimmed by 3 bases and V by 5 bases; bases with no gene match: 6. The CDR3 extends over 15 amino acids. Germline-derived CDR1 and CDR2 are SGHTA and FQGNSA. Partial CDR3 DNA: TGTGCCAGCAGCCCAACTAGCGTACACACCGGGGAG. Its translation is CASSPTSVHTGE. From start to end, the CDR3 is CASSPTSVHTGELFF.

At least ten counts were recorded for this clone. With the read ending 3 residues before the CDR3 end, the germline J gene is used to fill in that end. V and J are TRBV30 and TRBJ2-2, with 9 positions matching TRBD1. The V segment lost 3 bases and the J segment 4 bases; nucleotides outside the gene matches: 6. The CDR3 totals 15 residues. The germline V gene has CDR1 GTSNPN and CDR2 SVGIG (reference sequence). The CDR3 loop is CAWRDRTGVTGELFF. The DNA read from the CDR3 is TGTGCCTGGAGGGACAGGACAGGGGTCACCGGGGAG.

This clone was seen repeatedly, ten times or more. Read coverage stops 3 residues before the CDR3 terminus; the germline J gene supplies the remainder. The chain is built from TRBV5-1 and TRBJ2-1, with D maybe TRBD2 (6 bases). With 0 bases removed from V and 7 bases from J, the gap between germline ends came to 17 bases. CDR1 is SGHRS, CDR2 YFSETQ, per germline. The CDR3 is 16 residues long. The CDR3 spells CASSLVAGFGGNEQFF. Partial CDR3 DNA: TGCGCCAGCAGCTTGGTGGCGGGGTTCGGGGGAAATGAG. The variable domain in full, with the rest retrieved from reference TRBV5-1 and TRBJ2-1, is KAGVTQTPRYLIKTRGQQVTLSCSPISGHRSVSWYQQTPGQGLQFLFEYFSETQRNKGNFPGRFSGRQFSNSRSEMNVSTLELGDSALYLCASSLVAGFGGNEQFFGPGTRLTVL.

On this clone itself: The sequenced fragment ends 3 residues before the CDR3 boundary, so the rest is inferred from the germline J gene. The V call is TRBV7-6, the J call TRBJ1-5; D gene unclear. From germline, CDR1 is SGHVS and CDR2 FNYEAQ. The CDR3 sequence is 16 residues long. V was trimmed by 5 bases and J by 0 bases, leaving 14 bases between them. Incomplete CDR3 DNA: TGTGCCAGCAGCCCTGGCGGGCCCAATAGCAATCAGCCC. It specifies CASSPGGPNSNQP. Given in full, the CDR3 is CASSPGGPNSNQPQHF. The whole variable domain, remainder taken from reference TRBV7-6 and TRBJ1-5, is GAGVSQSPRYKVTKRGQDVALRCDPISGHVSLYWYRQALGQGPEFLTYFNYEAQQDKSGLPNDRFSAERPEGSISTLTIQRTEQRDSAMYRCASSPGGPNSNQPQHFGDGTRLSIL.

This clone was seen many times. With the read ending 3 residues before the CDR3 end, the germline J gene is used to fill in that end. The gene calls are TRBV11-2 and TRBJ1-2; possible D gene TRBD1, 5 bases. The V and J ends lost 4 bases and 4 bases respectively, with 13 bases between them. This CDR3 is built from 14 residues. Germline loops: CDR1 SGHAT, CDR2 FQNNGV. The CDR3 region is CASSSGAESYGYTF. The sequenced part of the CDR3 DNA is TGTGCCAGCAGCTCTGGGGCAGAGAGCTATGGC.

Only a few counts were recorded for this clone. From the germline J gene comes the end of the CDR3, since the read stops 3 residues before it. This chain links TRBV10-2 with TRBJ2-3; D is ambiguous. The CDR3 is made up of 14 amino acids. Germline V gives CDR1 WSHSY, CDR2 SAAADI. V was pared by 3 bases and J by 1 base, with 8 bases between. CDR3 residues: CASSDSGGTDTQYF. Partial CDR3 DNA: TGCGCCAGCAGTGATTCAGGAGGCACAGATACG.

Many counts were recorded for this clone. The read finishes 3 residues shy of the CDR3 end, and the germline J gene is used to complete it. The chain links TRBV20-1 to TRBJ1-1; 8 nucleotides match TRBD1. Germline loops: CDR1 DFQATT, CDR2 SNEGSKA (reference sequence). The CDR3 is 13 amino acids. The sequenced CDR3 bases are TGCAGTGCTCCCGGGCAGGGGGCGAGTAAG. Translation gives CSAPGQGASK. The whole CDR3 protein reads CSAPGQGASKAFF.

Of note for this clone: The read finishes 3 residues shy of the CDR3 end, and the germline J gene is used to complete it. The genes are TRBV5-1 and TRBJ2-1; D perhaps matches TRBD1 (6 bases). CDR1 is SGHRS and CDR2 is YFSETQ in the germline V gene. V was shortened by 1 base and J by 7 bases, with 6 bases between the two germline ends. CDR3 length: 12 residues. CDR3 sequence reads: CASSLQGNEQFF. The part of the CDR3 DNA that was read is TGCGCCAGCAGCTTGCAGGGGAATGAG.

With respect to this clone: The read ends 3 residues early relative to the CDR3; the germline J gene fills the gap. The V call is TRBV5-1, the J call TRBJ2-7; possible D gene TRBD1, 5 bases. V was clipped by 2 bases and J by 5 bases, with 11 bases between them. The CDR3 totals 13 residues. Germline V lookup: CDR1 SGHRS, CDR2 YFSETQ. The covered CDR3 bases are TGCGCCAGCAGCTTACAGGTTGCCAACGAG. Amino acid sequence: CASSLQVANE. In full, the CDR3 is CASSLQVANEQYF.

This clone was picked up a small number of times. The CDR3 sequence: CSAIRGEQPQHF. CDR3 DNA, as far as it was read: TGCAGTGCTATCAGGGGGGAGCAGCCC. This chain connects TRBV20-1 to TRBJ1-5; 7 bases are shared with TRBD1. The CDR3 extends 3 residues past the end of the read, so its final part is completed from the germline J gene. V lost 4 bases, J lost 7 bases, and 4 bases stayed unmatched. Germline V gene lookup returns CDR1 DFQATT and CDR2 SNEGSKA (reference sequence). This CDR3 region has 12 residues.

A note on this clone: With the read ending 3 residues before the CDR3 end, the germline J gene is used to fill in that end. The chain recombines TRBV18 with TRBJ2-7; 7 nucleotides align to TRBD2. Germline V gene sequence: CDR1 KGHSH, CDR2 LQKENI. The J segment lost 0 bases and the V segment lost 8 bases, leaving 10 bases of the junction unmatched. This CDR3 spans 15 amino acids. The sequenced part of the CDR3 DNA is TGTGCCAGCGCCCCTAGGGCGGGGGTCTCCTACGAG. Translated, it gives CASAPRAGVSYE. The whole CDR3 sequence is CASAPRAGVSYEQYF.

This clone turned up a few times. The read terminates 3 residues ahead of where the CDR3 ends, so the germline J gene completes it. This chain joins TRBV20-1 and TRBJ2-7; no clear D. This CDR3 is built from 14 residues. Looked up from germline, CDR1 is DFQATT and CDR2 is SNEGSKA (reference sequence). V lost 6 bases and J 3 bases, leaving 18 bases between the germline ends. The CDR3 region is CSAGRRYRNYEQYF. The covered CDR3 bases are TGCAGTGCCGGCAGAAGGTACAGAAACTACGAG.

Of note for this clone: The read is 3 residues too short to cover the CDR3 end, so that end is filled in from the germline J gene. The chain links TRBV13 to TRBJ2-7; D gene uncertain. Looked up from germline, CDR1 is PRHDT and CDR2 is FYEKMQ (reference sequence). The CDR3 runs 12 residues. The ends were cut back, 2 bases at V and 3 bases at J, with 5 bases in the middle. This chain's CDR3 is CASSLSGYEQYF. CDR3 bases read: TGTGCCAGCAGCTTATCGGGCTACGAG.

This clone has at least ten counts. The read halts 3 residues ahead of the CDR3 end, with the missing end drawn from the germline J gene. V gene TRBV7-3 combines with J gene TRBJ2-6; tentative D call: TRBD2 (6 bases). Per germline, CDR1 SGHTA and CDR2 FQGTGA. The CDR3 length is 17 residues. Trimming pared 5 bases from V and 0 bases from J, leaving 14 bases between. CDR3 DNA (partial): TGTGCCAGCAGCCCTCCCGGGGGTCCCTCTGGGGCCAACGTC. Translated, it gives CASSPPGGPSGANV. In full, the CDR3 is CASSPPGGPSGANVLTF.

This clone has ten or more counts. Incomplete CDR3 DNA: TGTGCCAGCATCGCCCCACCGGGACAGCGGACCTATGGC. Translation: CASIAPPGQRTYG. The whole CDR3 is CASIAPPGQRTYGYTF. The rearrangement links TRBV6-2 or TRBV6-3 to TRBJ1-2; the match to TRBD1 covers 7 bases. The CDR3 goes on 3 residues after the read ends, and that part is filled in from the germline J gene. V lost 7 bases and J lost 4; bases outside the gene matches: 15. The CDR3 loop spans 16 amino acids. Germline V CDR1 and CDR2: MNHEY, SVGEGT.

This clone was observed a handful of times. The read is 3 residues too short to cover the CDR3 end, so that end is filled in from the germline J gene. The same CDR3 arises from other DNA sequences in this sample as well. The chain uses TRBV6-2 or TRBV6-3 and TRBJ2-1, with 14 bases that match TRBD2. Germline V gives CDR1 MNHEY, CDR2 SVGEGT. V lost 5 bases and J lost 7; bases outside the gene matches: 1. The CDR3 covers 14 residues. The CDR3 bases that were read are TGTGCCAGCAGTCGACTAGCGGGGGGGAATGAG. Protein product: CASSRLAGGNE. From start to end, the CDR3 is CASSRLAGGNEQFF.

This clone came up many times. Sequencing ends 3 residues short of the CDR3 end; the germline J gene provides the rest. This chain joins TRBV5-4 and TRBJ1-2; TRBD1 matches 7 bases. J gave up 5 bases and V 0 bases, and 10 bases lay outside the gene matches. The CDR3 has 16 residues. Germline loops: CDR1 SGHNT, CDR2 YYREEE (reference sequence). The CDR3 is CASSLAGQSAGYGYTF. CDR3 bases read: TGTGCCAGCAGCTTGGCGGGACAGTCGGCGGGGTATGGC.

This clone was seen many times. Other DNA sequences from this sample encode an identical CDR3 as well. CDR3: CASSFSSYEQYF. The sequenced CDR3 bases are TGTGCCAGCAGCTTCTCCTCTTACGAG. J is TRBJ2-7 and V is TRBV7-2; no definite D call. The CDR3 end falls 3 residues outside the read, so it is completed with the germline J gene. The V gene lost 3 bases and the J gene lost 4 bases, with 7 bases spanning the gap. The CDR3 is 12 amino acids. Germline values: CDR1 SGHTA, CDR2 FQGNSA.

Points on this clone: The read gets to within 3 residues of the CDR3 end, and the germline J gene fills in the rest. The chain uses TRBV19 and TRBJ1-3, with TRBD1 identical over 8 bases. The CDR3 covers 15 residues. CDR1 is LNHDA, CDR2 SQIVND, per germline (reference sequence). With 5 bases clipped from V and 0 bases from J, the junction kept 3 bases outside the gene matches. CDR3 in amino acids: CASSRTGNSGNTIYF. The CDR3 bases that were read are TGTGCCAGTAGTCGGACAGGGAACTCTGGAAACACC.